This TCR beta chain was identified in a study of shared clonotypes between healthy human individuals. General study points: Some naive CD4 clonotypes, roughly 5%, turned up in common across several donors.

Data came from immunoSEQ multiplex PCR; TCRdb stores just in-frame clones and leaves some out. The sample has 1.5 million to 2.5 million clones, about 94% seen once; the top ten hold 1.2%. About this clone itself: Its target is unknown.

Only CD45RO-negative cells positively selected for CCR7 counted as naive CD8 cells, so terminally differentiated effector memory CD45RA+ cells were excluded. The donors were all Caucasian adults (living in Nashville, Tennessee). CDR1 and CDR2 from the germline V gene are SNHLY and FYNNEI. The CDR3 loop spans 13 amino acids. V gave up 3 bases and J gave up 7 bases, with 13 bases separating them. The source is a man aged 18 to 30 in good health. The chain links TRBV2 to TRBJ2-7; D gene ambiguous. The specimen sequenced was naive CD8+ T cells sorted from blood. CDR3 loop: CASSDIEATEQYF. The CDR3 DNA is TGTGCCAGCAGTGATATAGAGGCGACTGAGCAGTACTTC.